This T cell receptor beta chain was recorded in a study of T-cell reconstitution after alpha-beta-depleted transplantation in children. This clonotype was seen repeatedly, ten times or more. This CDR3 spans 12 amino acids. With 1 base removed from V and 9 bases from J, the gap between germline ends came to 6 bases. Using unique molecular identifiers, the investigators prepared the TCRbeta library. MiXCR, run by TCRdb on the PCR reads, gives a single entry per CDR3 protein. This table has 200,000 to 250,000 distinct CDR3 sequences, 12% appearing once. The rearrangement uses TRBV12-3 or TRBV12-4 and TRBJ2-2; D is uncertain. The source is a human donor who donated a stem cell graft to a child with acute lymphoblastic leukemia. The sample here was PBMCs from the stem cell graft donor, taken from the stem cell graft. The CDR3 spells CASSLGMWELFF. CDR3 coding DNA: TGTGCCAGCAGTTTAGGAATGTGGGAGCTGTTTTTT.